The 5 T cell receptor beta chains below were found in one sample sequenced in a study of CD8 T cells in Susac syndrome. Random hexamers served to reverse transcribe roughly 0.45 to 1 ug RNA. In TCRdb, the immunoSEQ multiplex PCR reads were re-called with MiXCR into one record per CDR3 protein. In the table there are under 200,000 distinct CDR3 sequences, approximately 95% of which are singletons. Sequencing was performed on CD8+ T cells from PBMCs. The source is a human donor with Susac syndrome.

The rearrangement joins TRBV7-9 to TRBJ1-1, with D unclear. The germline CDR1 and CDR2 sequences are SEHNR and FQNEAQ (reference sequence). This CDR3 spans 13 amino acids. V was clipped by 8 bases and J by 1 base, with 11 bases between them. The CDR3, as DNA: TGTGCCAGCTCGGCCAGCCAGAACACTGAAGCTTTCTTT. Translation: CASSASQNTEAFF.

The V gene is TRBV9, the J gene TRBJ2-7; TRBD2 matches at 11 bases. Germline V gives CDR1 SGDLS, CDR2 YYNGEE. The CDR3 length is 15 residues. V lost 2 bases, J lost 2 bases, and 3 bases stayed unmatched. CDR3 region: CASSVGSGGAYEQYF. The CDR3 DNA reads TGTGCCAGCAGCGTGGGTAGCGGGGGGGCCTACGAGCAGTACTTC.

The chain is built from TRBV29-1 and TRBJ1-2; D perhaps matches TRBD1 (5 bases). Trimming took off 4 bases at V and 1 base at J, with 7 bases between the two ends. The CDR3 totals 12 residues. Germline V gene lookup returns CDR1 SQVTM and CDR2 ANQGSEA. The CDR3 loop is CSVGGDNYGYTF. The CDR3 nucleotides read TGCAGCGTTGGAGGGGATAACTATGGCTACACCTTC. The variable domain in full, completed from reference TRBV29-1 and TRBJ1-2, reads SAVISQKPSRDICQRGTSLTIQCQVDSQVTMMFWYRQQPGQSLTLIATANQGSEATYESGFVIDKFPISRPNLTFSTLTVSNMSPEDSSIYLCSVGGDNYGYTFGSGTRLTVV.

The rearrangement joins TRBV28 to TRBJ2-4, with D tentatively TRBD2 (6 bases). CDR3 length equals 12 residues. V lost 5 bases and J lost 15, with 17 bases in between. The germline CDR1 and CDR2 sequences are MDHEN and SYDVKM. The CDR3 DNA sequence: TGTGCCAGCAGTATTCGGCGGGACGTCCTGTACTTC. This translates into CASSIRRDVLYF.

The J gene is TRBJ2-1, the V gene TRBV11-2; D not certain. The V end lost 1 base, the J end lost 0 bases, and 7 bases lay between the germline ends. CDR1 and CDR2 from the germline V gene are SGHAT and FQNNGV. The CDR3 has 15 residues. CDR3 sequence reads: CASSLVTPSYNEQFF. The DNA for the CDR3 is TGTGCCAGCAGCTTAGTGACACCCTCCTACAATGAGCAGTTCTTC.